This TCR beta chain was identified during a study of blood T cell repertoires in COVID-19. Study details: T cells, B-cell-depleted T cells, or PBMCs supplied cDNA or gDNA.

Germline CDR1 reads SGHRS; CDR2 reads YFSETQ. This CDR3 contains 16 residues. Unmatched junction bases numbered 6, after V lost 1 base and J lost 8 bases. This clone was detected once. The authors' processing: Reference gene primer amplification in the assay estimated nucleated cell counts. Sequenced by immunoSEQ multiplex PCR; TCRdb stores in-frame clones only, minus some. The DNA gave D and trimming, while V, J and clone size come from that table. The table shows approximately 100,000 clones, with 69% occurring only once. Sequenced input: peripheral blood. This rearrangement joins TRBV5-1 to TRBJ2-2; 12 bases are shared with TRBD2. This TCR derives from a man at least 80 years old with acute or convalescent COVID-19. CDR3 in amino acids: CASSLTSGRPKGELFF. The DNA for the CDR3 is TGCGCCAGCAGCTTGACTAGCGGGAGGCCAAAGGGGGAGCTGTTTTTT.